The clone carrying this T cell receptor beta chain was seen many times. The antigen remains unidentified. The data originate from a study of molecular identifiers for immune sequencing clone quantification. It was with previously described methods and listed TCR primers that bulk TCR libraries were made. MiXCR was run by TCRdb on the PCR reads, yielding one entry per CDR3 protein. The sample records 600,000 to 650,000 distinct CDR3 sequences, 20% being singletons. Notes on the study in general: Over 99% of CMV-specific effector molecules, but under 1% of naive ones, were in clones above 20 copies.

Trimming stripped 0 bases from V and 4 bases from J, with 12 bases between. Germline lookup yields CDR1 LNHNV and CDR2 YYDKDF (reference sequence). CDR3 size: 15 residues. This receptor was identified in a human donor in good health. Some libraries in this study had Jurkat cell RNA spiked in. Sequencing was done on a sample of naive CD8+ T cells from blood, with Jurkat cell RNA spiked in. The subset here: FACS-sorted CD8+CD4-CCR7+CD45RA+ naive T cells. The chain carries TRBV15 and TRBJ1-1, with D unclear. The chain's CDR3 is CATSRDKGGGTEAFF. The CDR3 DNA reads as TGTGCCACCAGCAGAGATAAGGGAGGAGGCACTGAAGCTTTCTTT.